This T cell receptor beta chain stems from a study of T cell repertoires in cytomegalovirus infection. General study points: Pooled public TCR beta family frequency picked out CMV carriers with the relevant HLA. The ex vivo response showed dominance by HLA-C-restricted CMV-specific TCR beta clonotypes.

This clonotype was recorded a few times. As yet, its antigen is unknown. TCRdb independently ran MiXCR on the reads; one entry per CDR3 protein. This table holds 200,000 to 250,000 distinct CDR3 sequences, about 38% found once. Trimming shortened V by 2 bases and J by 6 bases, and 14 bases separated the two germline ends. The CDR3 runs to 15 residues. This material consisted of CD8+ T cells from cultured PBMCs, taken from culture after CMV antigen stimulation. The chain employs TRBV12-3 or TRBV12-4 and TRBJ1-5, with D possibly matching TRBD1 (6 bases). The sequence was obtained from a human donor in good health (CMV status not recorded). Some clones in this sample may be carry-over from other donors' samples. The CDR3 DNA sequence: TGTGCCAGCAGTTTATCAAGGGGGTACGGTCAGCCCCAGCATTTT. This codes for CASSLSRGYGQPQHF.